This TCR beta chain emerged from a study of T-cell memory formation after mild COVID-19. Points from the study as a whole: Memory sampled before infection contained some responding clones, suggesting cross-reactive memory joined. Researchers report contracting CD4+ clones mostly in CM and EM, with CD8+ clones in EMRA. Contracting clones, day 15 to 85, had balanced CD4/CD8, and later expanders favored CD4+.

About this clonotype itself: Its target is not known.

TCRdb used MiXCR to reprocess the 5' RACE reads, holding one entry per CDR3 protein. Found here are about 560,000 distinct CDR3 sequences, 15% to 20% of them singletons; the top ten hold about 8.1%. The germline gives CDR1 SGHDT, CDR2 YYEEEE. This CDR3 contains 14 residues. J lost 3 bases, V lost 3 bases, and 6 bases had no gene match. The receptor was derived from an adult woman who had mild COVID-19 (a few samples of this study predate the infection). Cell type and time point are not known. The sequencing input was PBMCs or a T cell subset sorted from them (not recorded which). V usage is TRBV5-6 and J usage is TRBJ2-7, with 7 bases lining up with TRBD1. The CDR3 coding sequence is TGTGCCAGCAGCTGGGGACAGAACTACTACGAGCAGTACTTC. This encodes CASSWGQNYYEQYF. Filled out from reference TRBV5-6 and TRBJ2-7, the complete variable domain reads DAGVTQSPTHLIKTRGQQVTLRCSPKSGHDTVSWYQQALGQGPQFIFQYYEEEERQRGNFPDRFSGHQFPNYSSELNVNALLLGDSALYLCASSWGQNYYEQYFGPGTRLTVT.